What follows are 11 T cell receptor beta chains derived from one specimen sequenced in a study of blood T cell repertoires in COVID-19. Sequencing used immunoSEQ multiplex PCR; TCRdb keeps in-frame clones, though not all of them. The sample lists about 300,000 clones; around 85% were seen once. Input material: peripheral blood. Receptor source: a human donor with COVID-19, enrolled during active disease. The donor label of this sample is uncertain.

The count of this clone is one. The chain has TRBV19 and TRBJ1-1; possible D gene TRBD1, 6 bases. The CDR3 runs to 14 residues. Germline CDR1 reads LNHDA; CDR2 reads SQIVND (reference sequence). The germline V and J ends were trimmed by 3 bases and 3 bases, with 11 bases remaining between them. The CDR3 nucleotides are TGTGCCAGTAGTATCTTGGCAGGGGACACTGAAGCTTTCTTT. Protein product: CASSILAGDTEAFF.

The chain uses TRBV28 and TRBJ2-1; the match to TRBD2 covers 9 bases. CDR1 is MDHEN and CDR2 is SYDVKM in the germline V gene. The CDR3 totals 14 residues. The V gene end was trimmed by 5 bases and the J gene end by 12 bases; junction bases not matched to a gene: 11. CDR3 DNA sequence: TGTGCCAGCAGTAGGGCTAGCGGGATGGTAGGGCAGTTCTTC. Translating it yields CASSRASGMVGQFF.

CDR3 nucleotide sequence: TGTGCCAGCAGTGAAGCTGGGACAGGTCGCTCTGGAAACACCATATATTTT. Translating it yields CASSEAGTGRSGNTIYF. The rearrangement uses TRBV6-1 and TRBJ1-3; 8 positions match TRBD1. V shed 0 bases, J shed 0 bases, and the junction held 4 bases outside the gene matches. CDR3 size: 17 residues. Germline CDR1 is MNHNS and CDR2 is SASEGT.

CDR3 coding DNA: TGTGCCAGCAGCGTCCGGACTAGCGAGTCCACAGATACGCAGTATTTT. Its translation is CASSVRTSESTDTQYF. The rearrangement joins TRBV9 to TRBJ2-3; TRBD2 matches 9 bases. The CDR3 loop spans 16 amino acids. Germline V gene sequence: CDR1 SGDLS, CDR2 YYNGEE. V dropped 2 bases and J dropped 2; count of bases not matched to a gene: 6. The variable domain in full, with the rest retrieved from reference TRBV9 and TRBJ2-3, is DSGVTQTPKHLITATGQRVTLRCSPRSGDLSVYWYQQSLDQGLQFLIQYYNGEERAKGNILERFSAQQFPDLHSELNLSSLELGDSALYFCASSVRTSESTDTQYFGPGTRLTVL.

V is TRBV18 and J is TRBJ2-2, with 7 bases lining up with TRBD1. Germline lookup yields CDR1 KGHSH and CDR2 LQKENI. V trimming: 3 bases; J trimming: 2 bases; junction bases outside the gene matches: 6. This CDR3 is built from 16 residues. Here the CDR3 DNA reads TGTGCCAGCTCACCCGGGACAGCCATAAACACCGGGGAGCTGTTTTTT. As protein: CASSPGTAINTGELFF.

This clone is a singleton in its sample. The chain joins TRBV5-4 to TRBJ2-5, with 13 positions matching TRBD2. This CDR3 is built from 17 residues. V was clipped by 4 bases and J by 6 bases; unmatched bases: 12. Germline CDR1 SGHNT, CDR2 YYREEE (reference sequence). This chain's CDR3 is CASSPGLAGTLLKTQYF. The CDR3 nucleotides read TGTGCCAGCAGCCCGGGACTAGCGGGAACTCTTCTGAAGACCCAGTACTTC.

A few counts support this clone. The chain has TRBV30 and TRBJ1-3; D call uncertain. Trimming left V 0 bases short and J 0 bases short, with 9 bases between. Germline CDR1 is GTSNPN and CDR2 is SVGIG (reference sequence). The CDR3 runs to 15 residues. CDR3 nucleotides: TGTGCCTGGAGTGTGTCACTTTCCTCTGGAAACACCATATATTTT. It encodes CAWSVSLSSGNTIYF.

CDR3: CASSPPAVRKLFF. In nucleotides, the CDR3 is TGTGCCAGCTCACCACCTGCGGTTCGGAAACTGTTTTTT. The V call is TRBV18, the J call TRBJ1-4, with D uncertain. In germline, CDR1 is KGHSH, CDR2 LQKENI. There are 13 residues in the CDR3. Trimming removed 0 bases at V and 11 bases at J, with 10 bases between.

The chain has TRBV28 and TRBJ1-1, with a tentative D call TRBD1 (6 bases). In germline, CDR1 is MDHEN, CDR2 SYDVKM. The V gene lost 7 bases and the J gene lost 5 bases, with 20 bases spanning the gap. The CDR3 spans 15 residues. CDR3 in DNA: TGTGCCAGCACCATCCTGGTGGGGGCGGGTACTGAAGCTTTCTTT. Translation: CASTILVGAGTEAFF.

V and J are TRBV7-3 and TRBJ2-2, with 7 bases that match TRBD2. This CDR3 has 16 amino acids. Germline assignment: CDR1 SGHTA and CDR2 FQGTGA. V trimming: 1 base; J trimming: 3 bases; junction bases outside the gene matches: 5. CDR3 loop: CASSLSAAGDTGELFF. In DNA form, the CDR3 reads TGTGCCAGCAGCTTAAGTGCCGCGGGGGACACCGGGGAGCTGTTTTTT.

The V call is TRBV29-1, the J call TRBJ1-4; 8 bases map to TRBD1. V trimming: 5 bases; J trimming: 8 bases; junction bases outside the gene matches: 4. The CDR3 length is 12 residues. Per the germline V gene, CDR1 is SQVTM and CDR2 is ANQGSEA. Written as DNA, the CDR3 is TGCAGCGTTCTGGGACAGGAAGAAAAACTGTTTTTT. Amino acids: CSVLGQEEKLFF.